This TCR beta chain was found in a study of shared clonotypes between healthy human individuals (dated by TCRdb to about 2020). Notes on the research overall: A couple of women and a few men aged 18 to 49 years were included in the cohort. For each donor, CD4 naive and CD4 memory were each given three plates, CD8 naive was given two plates, and CD8 memory was given one plate. The study deeply sequenced blood TCR repertoires of about 5 healthy adults to estimate repertoire size and the extent of clonotype sharing between individuals. To increase sequencing depth and limit assay-specific biases, TCR repertoire library preparation and sequencing were carried out by different laboratories using diverse techniques. Per donor, leukapheresis produced somewhere between about 0.94 and 9.5 billion PBMCs. Results the study describes overall, beyond this receptor: Naive subsets generally had larger estimated clonotype richness than memory subsets. Higher generation probabilities were observed for clonotypes shared by all four sorted-subset donors than for non-shared clonotypes. Rarefaction of sorted-subset datasets indicated incomplete sequencing despite the large sequencing depth. Pairwise subsampling indicated that sequencing depth was expected to affect the degree of clonotype sharing among donors. Sharing across several donors was observed for roughly 5.4% of naive CD4, 3% to 3.5% of naive CD8, 2% to 2.5% of memory CD4, and roughly 0.4% of memory CD8 clonotypes. Sampling was limited to blood, and TCR repertoires in tissue likely differ from TCR repertoires in blood. Because the study included a small number of donors, the genetic and exposure-history diversity represented was limited.

Using the deep immunoSEQ assay, multiplex PCR amplified TCR CDR3 regions from genomic DNA. Genomic DNA extracted from each cell subset was distributed evenly over all wells of several immunoSEQ 96-well plates, and each plate served as one replicate. For sorted subsets, about 210 ng of genomic DNA, equivalent to some 30,000 T cell genomes, went into each replicate PCR. Purified libraries were quantified with a Qubit 3.0 fluorometer, sized on a Bioanalyzer 2100, and re-quantified with the KAPA Library Quantification kit. Every immunoSEQ 96-well plate was sequenced on a dedicated single-read 150-cycle Illumina NextSeq 550 flow cell. The paper's processing steps were these. Because the immunoSEQ output held only junctional sequences and lacked quality scores, the filtering could not match the filtering applied to full-length reads. Sequences were annotated with PyIR, a Python wrapper for IgBLAST v1.9, and V/J genes and CDR3 were assigned using IMGT germline references. Reads with weak V/J assignments (E-value above 1e-6), missing CDR3, stop codons, out-of-frame junctions, or ambiguous translated residues were removed. V3J clonotypes were defined as sequences sharing an identical inferred V gene, J gene, and CDR3 amino acid sequence. To compute the percentage overlap between repertoires, the number of shared unique clonotypes was divided by the size of the smaller repertoire. Richness of each repertoire was evaluated using RTK rarefaction, the Chao1 estimator, and Recon v2.1 estimates of unobserved clonotypes. Generation probabilities for all TCRbeta clonotypes obtained by the gDNA method from four donors were computed using OLGA. Held by TCRdb, this immuneACCESS table contains in-frame sequences only and omits some clones. Under half of the omission traces to an unresolved V gene where checked; the cause of the rest is unknown. V and J calls and clone size are as listed in that table; D and trimming were resolved from the DNA. Counted in this sample were over a million clones; 75% to 80% of them appeared once. The ten largest clones represent about 0.52% of the sample.

Reading the germline V gene gives CDR1 SNHLY and CDR2 FYNNEI. Its CDR3 holds 15 amino acids, cysteine through phenylalanine. The sequence is cut down to CDR3 DNA, 45 bases in frame from base 1. V is cut by 5 bases and J by 0 bases, and the space between the germline ends is 13 bases. This clone was detected once. Its antigen has not been determined. No qualities accompany the bases; no much larger clone lies one base away. Donors were healthy HIV-negative adults with no recently reported acute infections or vaccinations. Every donor was a Caucasian adult living in Nashville, Tennessee, USA. CD4+ T cells were enriched through magnetic negative selection, after which naive cells were positively selected on CD45RA and the remaining negative fraction served as the memory subset. Blood was obtained by leukapheresis, after which PBMCs were separated by Ficoll-Histopaque density gradient centrifugation and cryopreserved in liquid nitrogen vapor phase. Analytical flow cytometry was used to check the purity and quantity of each magnetically sorted T cell population. Genomic DNA was isolated from each sorted fraction and quantified by UV absorbance on a Nanodrop 2000c.

Sequences were obtained from memory CD4+ T cells from PBMCs. The cell subset or site label corresponds to: CD45RA-negative fraction. This sequence originates from a man between 18 and 35 years old in good health. Some clones in this sample may be carry-over from other donors' samples. Here the chain combines TRBV2 and TRBJ1-2; the D gene identity is not certain. The CDR3 region: CASSYGVVTNYGYTF. DNA sequence: TGTGCCAGCAGTTACGGCGTAGTCACTAACTATGGCTACACCTTC.